The 8 T cell receptor beta chains in this list originate from one sample, sequenced in a study of neurological immune-mediated disorders. Regarding time point: technical triplicate 1. Using its own MiXCR run on the 5' RACE reads, TCRdb lists one record per CDR3 protein. The repertoire includes about 38,000 distinct CDR3 sequences, approximately 10% of them detected once, and roughly 3.7% sits in the top ten. The sequenced sample consisted of PBMCs. These receptor sequences come from a man aged 60-69 years with HTLV-1-associated myelopathy (HAM/TSP).

This clonotype was observed a few times. The chain joins TRBV10-3 to TRBJ2-1; 14 nucleotides line up with TRBD2. J gave up 5 bases and V 8 bases, and 8 bases lay outside the gene matches. The CDR3 has 16 amino acids. Germline V lookup: CDR1 ENHRY, CDR2 SYGVKD. CDR3 in amino acids: CAIGGLAGERNNEQFF. CDR3 DNA: TGTGCCATCGGGGGACTAGCGGGAGAACGGAACAATGAGCAGTTCTTC.

This clonotype came up many times. The V gene is TRBV20-1, the J gene TRBJ2-1; 15 bases are shared with TRBD2. The CDR3 is 17 amino acids. The V and J ends lost 0 bases and 9 bases, in that order; junction bases with no gene match: 9. Looked up from germline, CDR1 is DFQATT and CDR2 is SNEGSKA (reference sequence). CDR3 in amino acids: CSARDEGTSGRPGEQFF. The CDR3 coding sequence is TGCAGTGCTAGAGATGAGGGGACTAGCGGGAGGCCGGGTGAGCAGTTCTTC.

In its sample, this clonotype was seen many times. The genes are TRBV6-6 and TRBJ2-3, with D perhaps assigned TRBD1 or TRBD2 (5 bases each). The CDR3 covers 18 residues. The germline CDR1 and CDR2 sequences are MNHNY and SVGAGI (reference sequence). Trimming took 0 bases from V and 6 from J, leaving 22 bases between them. CDR3 protein: CASSYSTPAANPGDTQYF. CDR3 DNA: TGTGCCAGCAGTTACTCGACCCCAGCGGCCAATCCAGGGGATACGCAGTATTTT.

This clonotype came up many times. CDR3 in amino acids: CSVDGRGREGYGYTF. Written as DNA, the CDR3 is TGCAGCGTTGATGGCAGGGGGCGCGAGGGGTATGGCTACACCTTC. The chain employs TRBV29-1 and TRBJ1-2, with TRBD1 matching over 8 bases. V was pared by 3 bases and J by 5 bases, with 11 bases of the junction left unmatched. The germline CDR1 and CDR2 sequences are SQVTM and ANQGSEA. This CDR3 has 15 residues.

This clonotype has at least ten counts. V is TRBV5-1 and J is TRBJ2-2, with TRBD2 matching 11 bases. This CDR3 is built from 13 residues. The V and J ends lost 8 bases and 6 bases, in that order; junction bases with no gene match: 3. Germline CDR1 and CDR2: SGHRS and YFSETQ. CDR3: CASGGLAAGELFF. CDR3 nucleotide sequence: TGCGCCAGTGGGGGACTAGCGGCCGGGGAGCTGTTTTTT.

This clonotype showed up many times. The genes are TRBV7-2 and TRBJ2-1; no firm D call. The CDR3 is 12 residues long. Germline loops: CDR1 SGHTA, CDR2 FQGNSA. Trimming took off 4 bases at V and 5 bases at J, with 6 bases between the two ends. The CDR3 nucleotides are TGTGCCAGCAGCTCACGAGACAATGAGCAGTTCTTC. Its translation: CASSSRDNEQFF. Full variable domain (outside the CDR3, taken from reference TRBV7-2 and TRBJ2-1): GAGVSQSPSNKVTEKGKDVELRCDPISGHTALYWYRQSLGQGLEFLIYFQGNSAPDKSGLPSDRFSAERTGGSVSTLTIQRTQQEDSAVYLCASSSRDNEQFFGPGTRLTVL.

This clonotype was detected ten times or more. V and J are TRBV2 and TRBJ2-1; no clear D gene. V lost 6 bases to trimming and J lost 11 bases, with 14 bases between them. CDR3 length: 12 residues. CDR1 and CDR2 (germline): SNHLY, FYNNEI. The CDR3 region is CASRADRLQQFF. The CDR3 DNA reads TGTGCCAGCAGGGCAGACCGTTTACAGCAGTTCTTC.

This clonotype was seen ten or more times. V gene TRBV5-1 combines with J gene TRBJ2-4; perhaps TRBD1 as D (6 bases). Trimming pared 0 bases from V and 2 bases from J, leaving 12 bases between. Per the germline V gene, CDR1 is SGHRS and CDR2 is YFSETQ. This CDR3 comprises 16 residues. The CDR3 sequence: CASSLVPGATKNIQYF. DNA for the CDR3: TGCGCCAGCAGCTTGGTTCCAGGGGCGACCAAAAACATTCAGTACTTC.